The count of the clone carrying this T cell receptor (beta chain) is one. Its antigen is undetermined. The sample belongs to a study of cytomegalovirus exposure and HLA in healthy donors. Findings of the study overall: A later analysis reported that several of the most significant clusters appeared to be linked to common viral pathogens, among them Epstein-Barr virus. Presence/absence analyses took donor sequencing depth as roughly uniform. Highest at DRB1 and lowest at HLA-C, TCR association rates differed among HLA loci in a later analysis. Researchers reported in a later analysis that a missense DCLRE1C variant was tied to TCR beta V- and J-gene trimming.

The CDR3 spans 13 residues. V shed 1 base and J shed 6 bases, with 9 bases lying between them. From germline, CDR1 is SGHTA and CDR2 FQGNSA. PCR used 60 Vbeta primers and 13 Jbeta primers. The assay was immunoSEQ multiplex PCR, and TCRdb's table has in-frame clones only and misses some. The sample has about 120,000 clones; approximately 78% are singletons. The J gene is TRBJ1-1, the V gene TRBV7-2; D is unresolved. Sequencing used PBMCs. This sequence originates from a woman aged 25 to 39 in good health and CMV-seropositive. CDR3 in amino acids: CASSLGEESEAFF. CDR3 nucleotide sequence: TGTGCCAGCAGCTTAGGTGAGGAATCTGAAGCTTTCTTT.